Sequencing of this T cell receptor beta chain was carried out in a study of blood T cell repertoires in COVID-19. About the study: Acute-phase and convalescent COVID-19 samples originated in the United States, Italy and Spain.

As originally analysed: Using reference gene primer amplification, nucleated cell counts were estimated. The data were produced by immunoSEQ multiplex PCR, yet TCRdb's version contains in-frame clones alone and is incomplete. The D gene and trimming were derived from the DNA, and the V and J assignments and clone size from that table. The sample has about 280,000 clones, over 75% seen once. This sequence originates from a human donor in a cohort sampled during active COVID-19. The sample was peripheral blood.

DNA of the CDR3: TGTGCCAGCCGGCTTTTTGGACACAATAATTCACCCCTCCACTTT. This sequence encodes CASRLFGHNNSPLHF. The V call is TRBV27, the J call TRBJ1-6, with D perhaps TRBD1 (5 bases). V dropped 8 bases and J dropped 5 bases, with 16 bases sitting between them. The CDR3 extends over 15 amino acids. The germline V gene encodes CDR1 MNHEY and CDR2 SMNVEV (reference sequence).